This T cell receptor beta chain was found in a study of OX40 agonist ivuxolimab in advanced cancers. Broader study findings: Not determined was the antigen specificity of the expanded peripheral T cells.

Exclusion of a patient followed from autoimmune disease history or systemic immunosuppression. This CDR3 spans 13 amino acids. Germline assignment: CDR1 MNHNS and CDR2 SASEGT. V was trimmed by 2 bases and J by 2 bases, leaving 6 bases between them. Concerning this clone itself: The antigen remains unidentified.

The table came from immunoSEQ multiplex PCR; TCRdb's copy has only in-frame clones and leaves some out. The sample records some 86,000 clones, around 92% being singletons. The sequencing here drew on CD4+ or CD8+ T cells sorted from blood, taken in a trial of the OX40 agonist ivuxolimab. The clonotype originates from an adult with an advanced solid tumor such as melanoma, head and neck, liver or kidney cancer. The chain employs TRBV6-1 and TRBJ1-1; D remains unclear. The CDR3 here is CASSERRNTEAFF. The CDR3 DNA sequence: TGTGCCAGCAGTGAAAGGAGAAACACTGAAGCTTTCTTT.